The clone carrying this T cell receptor (beta chain) appeared once. Its antigen is currently unknown. Germline and junction disagree at one end, which may indicate a read error. Different DNA sequences within this sample yield the same CDR3. The data derive from a study of shared clonotypes between healthy human individuals. Study observations and caveats: The authors expected sequencing depth to affect clonotype sharing among donors.

The CDR3 spans 14 residues. Germline V CDR1 and CDR2: SNHLY, FYNNEI. Original data processing: ImmunoSEQ sequences covered only the junction and lacked quality scores; filtering therefore differed. Sequencing was performed with immunoSEQ multiplex PCR; in TCRdb, only in-frame clones are kept and a portion is missing. V and J calls and clone size are those listed in that table; D and trimming were worked out from the DNA. The sample holds approximately 2.5 million clones, more than 90% seen once. This chain connects TRBV2 to TRBJ2-7; maybe TRBD1 (5 bases). Material for sequencing was naive CD4+ T cells sorted from blood. Indicated subset: CD45RA+ positively selected. The clonotype was recovered from a man younger than 35 in good health. The CDR3 spells CASSGAQLSYEQYF. Here the CDR3 DNA reads TGCGCCAGCAGTGGGGCACAGTTGTCCTACGAGCAGTACTTC.